Presented here are 3 T cell receptor beta chains from one specimen sequenced in a study of beta chain features in type 1 diabetes (dated by TCRdb to 2016 to 2019). The protocol used for the library was the immunoSEQ multiplex PCR assay. The entire amount of isolated RNA was reverse transcribed using the High Capacity cDNA Reverse Transcription Kit, so the sequenced TCRB transcripts were expressed ones. Held by TCRdb, this immuneACCESS table contains in-frame sequences only and omits some clones. Under half of the omission traces to an unresolved V gene where checked; the cause of the rest is unknown. This sample has 250,000 or so clones in its table, and 25% to 30% of those were observed once. The ten largest clones represent approximately 4% of the sample. The source material was central memory CD4+ T cells from blood. These receptors were collected from a man aged 25-40 years in good health.

This sequence joins TRBV29-1 and TRBJ2-7; TRBD2 agrees at 9 bases. Trimming cost V 4 bases and J 1 base; bases outside gene matches: 8. The CDR3 runs to 15 residues. Germline CDR1 and CDR2: SQVTM and ANQGSEA. CDR3 region: CSVVTREGRSYEQYF. CDR3 DNA: TGCAGCGTTGTGACGCGGGAGGGCCGTTCCTACGAGCAGTACTTC.

This clone was detected many times. The V and J genes are TRBV6-1 and TRBJ2-7; the D gene is possibly TRBD1 (5 bases). The CDR3 length is 17 residues. V lost 1 base, J lost 2 bases, and 18 bases lay in between. Germline V gives CDR1 MNHNS, CDR2 SASEGT. CDR3 amino acids: CASSEVQGIINPYEQYF. The CDR3 DNA is TGTGCCAGCAGTGAAGTCCAGGGAATCATCAACCCCTACGAGCAGTACTTC.

The chain carries TRBV29-1 and TRBJ2-1; D remains ambiguous. The V end was cut by 5 bases, the J end by 1 base, with 6 bases between. CDR1 and CDR2 from the germline V gene are SQVTM and ANQGSEA. The CDR3 loop spans 12 amino acids. The CDR3, as DNA: TGCAGCGTTCGGGTATCCTACAATGAGCAGTTCTTC. This codes for CSVRVSYNEQFF.